This T cell receptor beta chain was sequenced in a study of OX40 agonist ivuxolimab in advanced cancers. Turning to the study itself: Cancers in dose escalation were hepatocellular, melanoma, renal cell and head and neck. With a range of about 23 to 85, age averaged about 58 years, and around 83% were male. Study conclusions and caveats: Some nonresponders likewise displayed low normalized T-cell clonal expansion.

Some clones are missing from TCRdb's copy, which holds only in-frame ones; the method was immunoSEQ multiplex PCR. The repertoire includes approximately 40,000 clones, roughly 80% of them detected once, and 4% to 4.5% sits in the top ten. The table lists this clone with a count of one. Its antigen is unidentified. Autoimmune disease history or systemic immunosuppression led to patient exclusion. The sample was CD4+ or CD8+ T cells sorted from blood, taken in a trial of the OX40 agonist ivuxolimab. This receptor was obtained from an adult with an advanced solid tumor such as melanoma, head and neck, liver or kidney cancer.

The CDR3 region is CASSQRLEPQHF. The DNA of the CDR3 is TGTGCCAGCAGCCAAAGACTGGAGCCCCAGCATTTT. This chain links TRBV28 with TRBJ1-5; D not resolved. The germline gives CDR1 MDHEN, CDR2 SYDVKM. The CDR3 extends over 12 amino acids. Trimming left V 6 bases short and J 8 bases short, with 11 bases between.